The 24 T cell receptor beta chains reported below all come from one sample, sequenced in a study of human T cells and chemical hapten exposure (dated by TCRdb to the early 2020s). Libraries came from RACE. TCRdb lists the instrument as NextSeq 500. TCRdb reprocessing: public reads trimmed at Q25 with fastp, clones called with MiXCR, in-frame beta chains kept. Here each entry gathers all rows of one CDR3 protein and keeps the most common genes and DNA. This sample gives around 99,000 distinct CDR3 sequences in total; 9% to 9.5% of them show up just once. The top ten clonotypes cover 3% to 3.5% of the sample. Read against the paper, the sample's time point label means: patch test 2, 6 weeks after DPC sensitization. The intended sense of this specimen's treatment or condition label: therapeutic diphenylcyclopropenone sensitization with weekly scalp DPC. Sequenced material: whole blood, taken in connection with sensitization to the hapten diphenylcyclopropenone (DPC). The receptors shown here come from a woman between 40 and 50 years old with alopecia areata. Some clones in this sample may be carry-over from other donors' samples.

This clonotype was observed at least ten times. The genes are TRBV7-2 and TRBJ1-1; D gene unclear. Trimming left V 2 bases short and J 1 base short, with 8 bases between. The germline V gene has CDR1 SGHTA and CDR2 FQGNSA. There are 14 residues in the CDR3. Here the CDR3 reads CASSLLGQNTEAFF. CDR3 nucleotide sequence: TGTGCCAGCAGCTTACTAGGGCAGAACACTGAAGCTTTCTTT.

In its sample, this clonotype was seen a few times. V and J are TRBV4-3 and TRBJ2-1; D may be TRBD1 or TRBD2 (5 bases each). V was cut by 0 bases and J by 9 bases, with 15 bases left in between. This CDR3 contains 15 residues. The V gene's germline CDR1 is LGHNA and CDR2 YSLEER. CDR3 DNA: TGCGCCAGCAGCCAAGATTTGGCCTCAGGGAGTGAGCAGTTCTTC. It encodes CASSQDLASGSEQFF.

This clonotype was counted at least ten times. The chain couples TRBV2 to TRBJ2-5; 8 bases line up with TRBD1. This CDR3 has 14 amino acids. The V gene end was trimmed by 8 bases and the J gene end by 4 bases; junction bases not matched to a gene: 9. Per germline, CDR1 SNHLY and CDR2 FYNNEI. CDR3 nucleotides: TGTGCCAGCTGTGCCGCGACAGGGGCAGAGACCCAGTACTTC. It is translated as CASCAATGAETQYF.

This clonotype was recorded at least ten times. The V call is TRBV18, the J call TRBJ2-7, with a possible D match to TRBD2 (6 bases). From germline, CDR1 is KGHSH and CDR2 LQKENI. CDR3 length: 14 residues. The V gene lost 4 bases and the J gene lost 1 base, with 11 bases spanning the gap. This CDR3 is CASSLTEGSYEQYF. Written as DNA, the CDR3 is TGTGCCAGCTCACTAACGGAGGGGTCCTACGAGCAGTACTTC.

This clonotype came up many times. Germline is not matched at one junction end, which may reflect a read error. The chain has TRBV7-7 and TRBJ2-3; D may be TRBD1 (5 bases). CDR1 is SSHAT and CDR2 is FNYEAQ in the germline V gene (reference sequence). The CDR3 length is 15 residues. For the CDR3, the DNA is TGTGCTAGCAGCTTAGAAAGGGGCCGGGCAGATACGCAGTATTTT. Residues: CASSLERGRADTQYF.

This CDR3 is CASSYSGGAAYGYTF. CDR3 bases: TGTGCCAGCAGTTATTCCGGAGGGGCGGCCTATGGCTACACCTTC. This chain joins TRBV12-3 or TRBV12-4 and TRBJ1-2, with a weak D call TRBD1 (5 bases). Trimming took off 4 bases at V and 4 bases at J, with 16 bases between the two ends. The CDR3 is made up of 15 amino acids.

The chain employs TRBV7-6 and TRBJ2-3; D ambiguous. This CDR3 contains 12 residues. Germline V gene lookup returns CDR1 SGHVS and CDR2 FNYEAQ. The ends were cut back, 5 bases at V and 7 bases at J, with 10 bases in the middle. The CDR3 nucleotides are TGTGCCAGCAGCGTCGATTCACATACGCAGTATTTT. Translating it yields CASSVDSHTQYF.

This clonotype has a count of ten or more. V gene TRBV10-3 combines with J gene TRBJ2-7; tentatively, D is TRBD1 (6 bases). Trimming cost V 4 bases and J 5 bases, with 15 bases left between them. Germline V CDR1 and CDR2: ENHRY, SYGVKD. CDR3 length: 14 amino acids. The chain's CDR3 is CAISGTGPGNEQYF. DNA for the CDR3: TGTGCCATCAGTGGAACAGGGCCGGGGAACGAGCAGTACTTC.

This clonotype was recorded many times. The chain is built from TRBV7-6 and TRBJ1-3; D is uncertain. CDR1 and CDR2 (germline): SGHVS, FNYEAQ. This CDR3 spans 16 amino acids. V lost 1 base and J lost 4, with 14 bases in between. CDR3 in DNA: TGTGCCAGCAGCTTAGGTACCAGGTTGTCCGGAAACACCATATATTTT. Translated: CASSLGTRLSGNTIYF.

This clonotype came up a few times. The V and J genes are TRBV2 and TRBJ2-1; 10 bases map to TRBD1. There are 13 residues in the CDR3. V lost 8 bases and J lost 4; bases outside the gene matches: 2. CDR1 and CDR2 (germline): SNHLY, FYNNEI. The DNA for the CDR3 is TGTGCCAGCTTGGGACAGGGGTACAATGAGCAGTTCTTC. Protein: CASLGQGYNEQFF.

This rearrangement joins TRBV10-3 to TRBJ2-3; no reliable D call. Germline assignment: CDR1 ENHRY and CDR2 SYGVKD. The CDR3 is made up of 14 amino acids. Trimming pared 10 bases from V and 1 base from J, leaving 15 bases between. The CDR3 region is CATRWGTRTDTQYF. In DNA, the CDR3 is TGTGCCACCCGATGGGGAACCCGCACAGATACGCAGTATTTT.

This clonotype was detected a few times. The chain joins TRBV7-9 to TRBJ2-4; maybe TRBD1 (6 bases). Looked up from germline, CDR1 is SEHNR and CDR2 is FQNEAQ (reference sequence). Trimming removed 5 bases from V and 8 bases from J, with 13 bases in between. This CDR3 comprises 13 residues. DNA for the CDR3: TGTGCCAGCAGCCTACAACAGGGATACATTCAGTACTTC. It codes for CASSLQQGYIQYF.

V gene TRBV3-1 combines with J gene TRBJ2-2; the D gene is possibly TRBD1 (5 bases). The CDR3 loop spans 14 amino acids. Germline lookup yields CDR1 LGHDT and CDR2 YNNKEL (reference sequence). Trimming stripped 3 bases from V and 1 base from J, with 6 bases between. The CDR3 region is CASSQQGNTGELFF. The CDR3 nucleotides are TGTGCCAGCAGCCAGCAGGGGAACACCGGGGAGCTGTTTTTT.

This clonotype showed up just a few times. This chain connects TRBV21-1 to TRBJ2-7; TRBD1, the D gene given by the table, was not confirmed from the DNA. TRBV21-1 is assigned pseudogene status. The CDR3 is made up of 13 amino acids. This CDR3 reads CASYQGKAYEQYF. CDR3 in DNA: TGTGCCAGTTACCAGGGTAAGGCCTACGAGCAGTACTTC.

This clonotype turned up a few times. The chain employs TRBV29-1 and TRBJ2-5, with D hard to call. This CDR3 has 15 residues. V shed 5 bases and J shed 1 base, with 17 bases lying between them. Germline loops: CDR1 SQVTM, CDR2 ANQGSEA. The CDR3 sequence is CSVPVWLASQETQYF. For the CDR3, the DNA is TGCAGCGTTCCTGTCTGGTTAGCTTCCCAAGAGACCCAGTACTTC.

J is TRBJ1-5 and V is TRBV9; D remains unclear. The CDR3 has 13 residues. Per germline, CDR1 SGDLS and CDR2 YYNGEE. Trimming removed 0 bases at V and 3 bases at J, with 4 bases between. The CDR3 DNA sequence: TGTGCCAGCAGCGTAGGGTCCAATCAGCCCCAGCATTTT. Its translation: CASSVGSNQPQHF. Combining the CDR3 with reference TRBV9 and TRBJ1-5 gives the whole variable domain DSGVTQTPKHLITATGQRVTLRCSPRSGDLSVYWYQQSLDQGLQFLIQYYNGEERAKGNILERFSAQQFPDLHSELNLSSLELGDSALYFCASSVGSNQPQHFGDGTRLSIL.

This clonotype was counted many times. V usage is TRBV29-1 and J usage is TRBJ1-5; the D gene is possibly TRBD1 (6 bases). Trimming took off 7 bases at V and 0 bases at J, with 10 bases between the two ends. CDR3 length: 13 residues. Germline CDR1 SQVTM, CDR2 ANQGSEA. CDR3 residues: CSAQGSSNQPQHF. DNA of the CDR3: TGCAGCGCCCAGGGGTCTAGCAATCAGCCCCAGCATTTT.

This clonotype was counted only a few times. V and J are TRBV6-1 and TRBJ1-5; D unclear. The CDR3 loop spans 14 amino acids. The V end was cut by 5 bases, the J end by 7 bases, with 15 bases between. Looked up from germline, CDR1 is MNHNS and CDR2 is SASEGT. CDR3 nucleotides: TGTGCCAGCAGTCGCCGGGAGGCTTTACAGCCCCAGCATTTT. Translating gives CASSRREALQPQHF.

This clonotype was observed a handful of times. The chain combines TRBV12-3 or TRBV12-4 with TRBJ1-6; the D gene is possibly TRBD1 (5 bases). This CDR3 region has 14 residues. V was trimmed by 7 bases and J by 10 bases, leaving 17 bases between them. Here the CDR3 reads CASNPRGLESPLHF. Written as DNA, the CDR3 is TGTGCCAGCAACCCGCGGGGCTTGGAATCACCCCTCCACTTT.

There are a few counts of this clonotype. The CDR3 DNA is TGTGCCAGCAGTCTTTTAAGGCAATCAGGGGACTATGGCTACACCTTC. Its translation is CASSLLRQSGDYGYTF. The gene calls are TRBV2 and TRBJ1-2, with D possibly TRBD1 on 6 matching bases. Germline lookup yields CDR1 SNHLY and CDR2 FYNNEI. Trimming took 5 bases from V and 3 from J, leaving 19 bases between them. This CDR3 region has 16 residues.

This clonotype was seen many times. The chain links TRBV2 to TRBJ1-6, with D maybe TRBD1 (6 bases). V was pared by 10 bases and J by 6 bases, with 13 bases between. The CDR3 totals 13 residues. Germline V gene data show CDR1 as SNHLY and CDR2 as FYNNEI. The CDR3 DNA follows: TGTGCCACCCGACAGGCTTTTAATTCACCCCTCCACTTT. Protein product: CATRQAFNSPLHF.

Only a few counts were recorded for this clonotype. This chain links TRBV3-1 with TRBJ2-7, with TRBD1 as a possible D gene (5 bases). The germline V and J ends were trimmed by 0 bases and 0 bases, with 12 bases remaining between them. Germline-derived CDR1 and CDR2 are LGHDT and YNNKEL (reference sequence). The CDR3 is made up of 16 amino acids. The CDR3 here is CASSQEIVDNSYEQYF. Written as DNA, the CDR3 is TGTGCCAGCAGCCAAGAGATCGTGGACAACTCCTACGAGCAGTACTTC.

About this clonotype itself: Being one base from a much bigger clone, this may be a read error. The chain has TRBV14 and TRBJ1-3; perhaps TRBD1 as D (5 bases). CDR1 is SGHDN, CDR2 FVKESK, per germline. The length of the CDR3 is 13 residues. The CDR3 nucleotides are TGTGCCAGCAGCCGGTCGGGGGAAAACACCATACATTTT. It specifies CASSRSGENTIHF.

Many counts were recorded for this clonotype. CDR3: CSAPPLAGPSYEQYF. The CDR3 DNA reads as TGCAGTGCTCCTCCACTAGCGGGGCCTTCCTACGAGCAGTACTTC. The chain employs TRBV20-1 and TRBJ2-7; 10 nucleotides align to TRBD2. This CDR3 has 15 residues. Germline V lookup: CDR1 DFQATT, CDR2 SNEGSKA (reference sequence). J gave up 1 base and V 5 bases, and 8 bases lay outside the gene matches.